One sample yielded the 20 T cell receptor beta chains listed below, sequenced in a study of T cell repertoires in cytomegalovirus infection. These receptors have no identified antigens. One entry per CDR3 protein results from TCRdb running MiXCR on the reads. Among roughly 68,000 distinct CDR3 sequences listed, roughly 21% were seen once. The material was CD8+ T cells from cultured PBMCs, obtained from culture after CMV antigen stimulation. These receptors all stem from a human donor in good health (CMV status not recorded). Some clones in this sample may be carry-over from other donors' samples.

This chain uses TRBV7-2 with TRBJ2-3; TRBD2 is a possible D gene (7 bases). Trimming took off 1 base at V and 3 bases at J, with 14 bases between the two ends. The CDR3 consists of 16 residues. Germline-derived CDR1 and CDR2 are SGHTA and FQGNSA. The CDR3 sequence is CASSLVSGGATDTQYF. The DNA of the CDR3 is TGTGCCAGCAGCTTAGTTAGTGGGGGGGCTACAGATACGCAGTATTTT.

The chain's CDR3 is CASNSRQSNQPQHF. The CDR3 DNA sequence: TGTGCCAGCAACTCCAGACAGAGCAATCAGCCCCAGCATTTT. The chain recombines TRBV5-6 with TRBJ1-5, with TRBD1 as a possible D gene (5 bases). With 6 bases removed from V and 1 base from J, the gap between germline ends came to 11 bases. CDR1 and CDR2 (germline): SGHDT, YYEEEE. The CDR3 sequence is 14 residues long.

This chain links TRBV6-4 with TRBJ2-3; D perhaps matches TRBD2 (5 bases). Trimming left V 4 bases short and J 0 bases short, with 11 bases between. CDR1 and CDR2 (germline): MRHNA, SNTAGT. CDR3 length: 15 residues. CDR3 region: CASSGGAGSTDTQYF. CDR3 sequence (DNA): TGTGCCAGCAGTGGGGGAGCTGGGAGCACAGATACGCAGTATTTT.

This clonotype was seen at least ten times. This chain connects TRBV7-9 to TRBJ1-4; D gene ambiguous. CDR3 length equals 14 residues. Germline V gene sequence: CDR1 SEHNR, CDR2 FQNEAQ (reference sequence). Trimming stripped 5 bases from V and 0 bases from J, with 7 bases between. CDR3 nucleotide sequence: TGTGCCAGCAGCCCCTATGCAACTAATGAAAAACTGTTTTTT. Its protein product is CASSPYATNEKLFF.

This clonotype showed up just a few times. The chain is built from TRBV6-5 and TRBJ2-2; D uncertain. Germline CDR1 is MNHEY and CDR2 is SVGAGI. V was clipped by 3 bases and J by 0 bases, with 8 bases between them. The CDR3 is 15 residues long. The CDR3 DNA sequence: TGTGCCAGCAGTTATCTCTCCGCGAACACCGGGGAGCTGTTTTTT. Residues: CASSYLSANTGELFF.

In its sample, this clonotype was seen a few times. The rearrangement joins TRBV15 to TRBJ2-7, with 9 bases matching TRBD2. Germline V CDR1 and CDR2: LNHNV, YYDKDF (reference sequence). The CDR3 spans 15 residues. The J segment lost 5 bases and the V segment lost 0 bases, leaving 5 bases of the junction unmatched. CDR3 nucleotides: TGTGCCACCAGCAGAGATCGAGGGACTAGCAACGAGCAGTACTTC. Encoded protein: CATSRDRGTSNEQYF.

This clonotype was detected only a few times. This chain uses TRBV27 with TRBJ1-6; the match to TRBD1 covers 7 bases. The germline gives CDR1 MNHEY, CDR2 SMNVEV (reference sequence). V lost 6 bases and J lost 3; bases outside the gene matches: 2. The CDR3 is 14 residues long. The CDR3 is CASRTGIYNSPLHF. DNA of the CDR3: TGTGCCAGCAGGACAGGGATCTATAATTCACCCCTCCACTTT.

This chain connects TRBV7-2 to TRBJ2-7; the match to TRBD1 covers 8 bases. The CDR3 extends over 15 amino acids. Germline CDR1 and CDR2: SGHTA and FQGNSA. With V trimmed by 5 bases and J by 7 bases, 13 bases remained unmatched. CDR3 in amino acids: CASSHRQGSRWEQYF. CDR3 nucleotides: TGTGCCAGCAGCCACAGACAGGGGTCCAGGTGGGAGCAGTACTTC.

The J gene is TRBJ2-3, the V gene TRBV7-6, with D hard to call. CDR3 length equals 14 residues. Trimming pared 1 base from V and 1 base from J, leaving 6 bases between. In germline, CDR1 is SGHVS, CDR2 FNYEAQ. CDR3 nucleotides: TGTGCCAGCAGCTTAGTAGGGCGCACAGATACGCAGTATTTT. Translation gives CASSLVGRTDTQYF.

The genes are TRBV4-1 and TRBJ1-1; D gene uncertain. This CDR3 is 15 amino acids long. The V end was cut by 1 base, the J end by 1 base, with 10 bases between. CDR1 is MGHRA, CDR2 YSYEKL, per germline. CDR3 sequence reads: CASSQGRGTNTEAFF. CDR3 nucleotide sequence: TGCGCCAGCAGCCAAGGCCGCGGAACGAACACTGAAGCTTTCTTT.

This sequence joins TRBV6-2 or TRBV6-3 and TRBJ2-7, with D uncertain. The CDR3 sequence is 14 residues long. Germline V gives CDR1 MNHEY, CDR2 SVGEGT. The germline V and J ends were trimmed by 3 bases and 6 bases, with 15 bases remaining between them. CDR3 sequence: CASSYTGESSEQYF. The CDR3 region has the DNA TGTGCCAGCAGTTATACTGGGGAATCGAGCGAGCAGTACTTC.

J is TRBJ2-1 and V is TRBV12-3 or TRBV12-4; 8 nucleotides line up with TRBD2. Unmatched junction bases numbered 13, after V lost 6 bases and J lost 15 bases. The CDR3 runs to 13 residues. CDR3 loop: CASSYGGAGGWFF. The CDR3 DNA sequence: TGTGCCAGCAGCTACGGCGGGGCGGGGGGTTGGTTCTTC.

This clonotype was seen many times. The chain employs TRBV7-8 and TRBJ2-7; D unresolved. The CDR3 has 11 amino acids. V lost 3 bases and J 0 bases, leaving 0 bases between the germline ends. Germline V gene data show CDR1 as SGHVS and CDR2 as FQNEAQ. CDR3 loop: CASSFSYEQYF. In DNA form, the CDR3 reads TGTGCCAGCAGCTTCTCCTACGAGCAGTACTTC.

V gene TRBV6-1 combines with J gene TRBJ2-3; TRBD2 is a possible D gene (6 bases). The CDR3 contains 17 residues. The germline V gene has CDR1 MNHNS and CDR2 SASEGT. Trimming cost V 2 bases and J 1 base, with 16 bases left between them. CDR3 bases: TGTGCCAGCAGTGAAACCCCCGGGACTGGCGGCACAGATACGCAGTATTTT. This gives the protein CASSETPGTGGTDTQYF.

This clonotype appeared a few times. The genes are TRBV7-2 and TRBJ1-2; 8 nucleotides match TRBD1. V was pared by 0 bases and J by 3 bases, with 6 bases of the junction left unmatched. The CDR3 extends over 16 amino acids. Germline CDR1 SGHTA, CDR2 FQGNSA. CDR3 nucleotides: TGTGCCAGCAGCTTAGCCAGACAGGGGATTTACTATGGCTACACCTTC. It yields the protein CASSLARQGIYYGYTF.

V is TRBV12-5 and J is TRBJ1-1; no firm D call. The V and J ends lost 3 bases and 5 bases respectively, with 7 bases between them. Per the germline V gene, CDR1 is LGHNT and CDR2 is FRNRAP. CDR3 length: 12 amino acids. The chain's CDR3 is CASGFSGTEAFF. In nucleotides, the CDR3 is TGTGCTAGTGGTTTTTCGGGGACTGAAGCTTTCTTT.

This clonotype was picked up a small number of times. The chain combines TRBV7-2 with TRBJ2-7, with 7 bases lining up with TRBD1. The length of the CDR3 is 15 residues. Trimming cost V 1 base and J 1 base; bases outside gene matches: 4. Germline V gene sequence: CDR1 SGHTA, CDR2 FQGNSA. CDR3: CASSLVLGQSYEQYF. The CDR3 region has the DNA TGTGCCAGCAGCTTAGTTCTGGGACAGTCCTACGAGCAGTACTTC.

The genes are TRBV6-6 and TRBJ2-5; possibly TRBD1 for D (6 bases). CDR3 length equals 15 residues. Per germline, CDR1 MNHNY and CDR2 SVGAGI (reference sequence). Trimming removed 7 bases from V and 2 bases from J, with 17 bases in between. CDR3 bases: TGTGCCAGCATTGGTTCAGGGGCCCCACAAGAGACCCAGTACTTC. Translated, it gives CASIGSGAPQETQYF.

The gene calls are TRBV6-1 and TRBJ2-7, with D uncertain. The V end lost 11 bases, the J end lost 3 bases, and 8 bases lay between the germline ends. The germline V gene encodes CDR1 MNHNS and CDR2 SASEGT. The CDR3 is 10 residues long. CDR3 amino acids: CASADYEQYF. CDR3 in DNA: TGTGCCTCTGCGGACTACGAGCAGTACTTC.

This clonotype was counted only a few times. The chain carries TRBV27 and TRBJ2-4; no clear D. CDR1 MNHEY and CDR2 SMNVEV come from the germline V gene (reference sequence). The CDR3 totals 15 residues. The V and J ends lost 5 bases and 0 bases respectively, with 11 bases between them. In nucleotides, the CDR3 is TGTGCCAGCAGTCTGCAACAAGGAGCCAAAAACATTCAGTACTTC. The encoded protein is CASSLQQGAKNIQYF.